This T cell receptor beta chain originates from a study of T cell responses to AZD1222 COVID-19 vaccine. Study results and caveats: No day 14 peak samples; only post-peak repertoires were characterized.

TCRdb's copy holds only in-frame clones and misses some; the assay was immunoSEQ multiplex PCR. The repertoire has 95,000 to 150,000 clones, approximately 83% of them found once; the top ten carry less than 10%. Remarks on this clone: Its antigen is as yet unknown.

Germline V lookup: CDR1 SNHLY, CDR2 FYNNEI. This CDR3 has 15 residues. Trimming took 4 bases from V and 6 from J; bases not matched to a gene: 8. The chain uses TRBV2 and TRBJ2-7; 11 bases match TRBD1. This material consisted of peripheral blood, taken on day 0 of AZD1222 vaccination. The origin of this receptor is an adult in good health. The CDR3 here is CASSVRGTGGSEQYF. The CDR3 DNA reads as TGTGCCAGCAGTGTTCGGGGGACAGGGGGGAGCGAGCAGTACTTC.